The source of this TCR beta chain is a study of T cells in Graves' hyperthyroidism and ophthalmopathy. Study results and caveats: Most clonotypes that expanded in the thyroid above 0.001 also showed up in blood.

This clonotype came up many times. Its antigen is as yet unknown. RNA transcripts served as the template for amplifying TCR beta CDR3 regions. First-round RT-PCR with HTBI primers amplified the TCR CDR3 region. MiXCR, applied by TCRdb to the multiplex PCR reads, yields one record per CDR3 protein. The sample consists of under 350,000 distinct CDR3 sequences, 25% to 30% of them appearing once. This clonotype was sampled from a man aged 40-55 years with Graves' hyperthyroidism that later progressed to Graves' ophthalmopathy. The material sequenced was blood.

The CDR3 sequence: CATSRETRVGISGANVLTF. DNA of the CDR3: TGTGCCACCAGCAGAGAAACTCGTGTCGGCATCTCTGGGGCCAACGTCCTGACTTTC. The chain joins TRBV15 to TRBJ2-6, with D uncertain. V was clipped by 0 bases and J by 0 bases, with 15 bases between them. This CDR3 has 19 amino acids. CDR1 is LNHNV and CDR2 is YYDKDF in the germline V gene (reference sequence).